This T cell receptor (beta chain) was obtained from a study of T cell clonality in common variable immunodeficiency. The study's findings and limits: What drives increased CVID clonality needs T cell subpopulation sequencing. CVID subjects shared fewer TCRbeta clones than healthy controls did. Common variable immunodeficiency TCR beta sequences reportedly had fewer deletions and N-nucleotide insertions.

The sample holds a few counts of this clone. Its antigen is not known. The read falls 3 residues short of the CDR3 end, and the missing part is taken from the germline J gene. This CDR3 region has 17 residues. In germline, CDR1 is SGHVS, CDR2 FQNEAQ. Trimming took 1 base from V and 9 from J; bases not matched to a gene: 14. Generated by immunoSEQ multiplex PCR, the TCRdb table keeps only in-frame clones and is missing some. This sample comprises some 44,000 clones, none seen once only. Each donor provided about 4.5 to 9 ml of heparinized whole blood. The TCR comes from a person aged 18 to 75 in good health. The sequenced sample was peripheral blood mononuclear cells. This sequence joins TRBV7-8 and TRBJ2-1; TRBD2 matches at 8 bases. CDR3 amino acids: CASSLEWGAGAPGEQFF. The sequenced part of the CDR3 DNA is TGTGCCAGCAGCTTAGAATGGGGAGCGGGGGCCCCGGGTGAG.